This T cell receptor (beta chain) stems from a study of T cell responses to AZD1222 COVID-19 vaccine (dated by TCRdb to 2020 to 2022). Turning to the overall study: A total of under 250 trial participants underwent TCR sequencing, of whom around 210 had received two doses of AZD1222 and some 25 had received two doses of the MenACWY control vaccine. Enrollment into the trials was organized by age into subgroups of 18-55, 56-69 and 70-plus years, and those subgroups contained roughly 150, 30 and 60 TCR-sequenced participants, respectively.

This specimen's time point label, per the study, means: about 28 days (+/-7) after the second vaccine dose. AZD1222 recipients given second doses at about 4 weeks or at about 12 weeks were pooled, since spike-specific TCR depth and breadth were not found to differ between the two schedules. Vaccinee samples came from UK trials COV001 and COV002, including a single-blind randomized controlled phase 2/3 trial of AZD1222 (ChAdOx1 nCoV-19) in healthy adults. Trial participant PBMC samples were collected at day 0 and day 28 after the second dose for TCRbeta chain sequencing. The full study reports these points: No day 14 peak-response samples were available, so repertoires were characterized only after the peak T cell response. The 56-69-year group was small, and its depth increase did not reach significance, likely because of low power. A significant rise in spike-specific TCR breadth and depth was observed after two AZD1222 doses relative to day 0 and relative to MenACWY recipients. Nearly half of unique spike-specific TCRs reportedly recognized epitopes outside regions mutated in the B.1.351 and B.1.1.7 variants. Participants were mostly white British, with more females than males. The authors suggested clonal diversity may have been underestimated. The vaccine-associated CD4 TCRs covered the entire spike protein, and the dominant responses fell in regions 160-218 and 743-854. Only 5 to 7 AZD1222 recipients were SARS-CoV-2 seropositive at baseline, limiting conclusions about previously exposed vaccinees.

The CDR3 regions of human TCRbeta chains were subjected to immunosequencing. The paper's processing steps were these. Repertoire TCRs were matched against a reference library of SARS-CoV-2-specific TCRs generated with the MIRA antigen-specificity platform. Breadth was defined as the fraction of unique TCRs that were SARS-CoV-2-associated, and depth was defined as the fraction of total T cells that were SARS-CoV-2-associated. Using the MIRA data, each spike-specific TCR was assigned both to the spike region to which the TCR was reactive and to a CD4 or CD8 class. Log10-transformed breadth and depth values were compared by one-way ANOVA with Sidak's multiple comparisons tests. TCRdb re-hosts the immuneACCESS table, in-frame sequences only. Its copies lack some clones; in the studies checked, an unresolved V gene accounts for under half of them, and the cause for the rest is not known. D and trimming come from the DNA, and the V and J calls and clone size come from that table. The sample contains 100,000 to 150,000 clones, about 91% of them found a single time. The ten largest clonotypes hold 1.9% of the sample.

Comment on this clone: Its specific antigen is unknown. One base away there is no much larger clone; base qualities are not given.

The sequences come from peripheral blood, collected 28 days after the second AZD1222 dose. The TCR comes from an adult who received the AZD1222 COVID-19 vaccine.

The CDR3: CASSRDSLREQYV. The DNA reads TGTGCCAGCAGCCGGGACAGCCTCAGGGAGCAGTACGTC. The rearrangement joined TRBV6-2 or TRBV6-3 to TRBJ2-7; TRBD1 fits 7 bases in the junction. Inclusive of the bounding cysteine and valine, the CDR3 is 13 residues long. The kept DNA is CDR3 alone, 39 bases in frame from the first base. The germline V gene encodes CDR1 MNHEY and CDR2 SVGEGT. V is trimmed back by 6 bases and J by 7 bases, and the junction contains 9 bases that no gene match accounts for.